What follows are 18 T cell receptor beta chains derived from one specimen sequenced in a study of patients and donors after allogeneic stem cell transplantation. TCRdb re-analysed the RT-PCR reads in MiXCR, keeping a single row per CDR3 protein. The sample includes 100,000 to 130,000 distinct CDR3 sequences, about a third of them seen just once. Sequencing was carried out using blood, either unsorted or a sorted T cell fraction (not recorded which). These receptors were taken from a human donor who was either an allogeneic HSCT recipient or a stem cell or donor lymphocyte infusion donor (not recorded which). It is not recorded whose cells these are; they may come from a transplant donor.

This chain links TRBV20-1 with TRBJ2-3; 13 bases agree with TRBD2. J lost 4 bases, V lost 5 bases, and 3 bases had no gene match. The germline V gene encodes CDR1 DFQATT and CDR2 SNEGSKA (reference sequence). The CDR3 length is 14 residues. This CDR3 reads CSAGGLAGPDTQYF. CDR3 nucleotide sequence: TGCAGTGCTGGGGGACTAGCGGGACCAGATACGCAGTATTTT.

The V gene is TRBV7-9, the J gene TRBJ1-5, with a weak D call TRBD1 (5 bases). V shed 0 bases and J shed 11 bases, with 23 bases lying between them. CDR1 and CDR2 (germline): SEHNR, FQNEAQ (reference sequence). The CDR3 is made up of 17 amino acids. DNA of the CDR3: TGTGCCAGCAGCTTAGCGCCGGGCAGGGAACGGGGGGTTGCCCAGCATTTT. Protein sequence: CASSLAPGRERGVAQHF. Together with reference TRBV7-9 and TRBJ1-5, the CDR3 gives the full variable domain: DTGVSQNPRHKITKRGQNVTFRCDPISEHNRLYWYRQTLGQGPEFLTYFQNEAQLEKSRLLSDRFSAERPKGSFSTLEIQRTEQGDSAMYLCASSLAPGRERGVAQHFGDGTRLSIL.

The rearrangement joins TRBV3-1 to TRBJ2-4, with 9 bases lining up with TRBD2. The J segment lost 4 bases and the V segment lost 3 bases, leaving 4 bases of the junction unmatched. Germline loops: CDR1 LGHDT, CDR2 YNNKEL (reference sequence). The CDR3 contains 15 residues. The chain's CDR3 is CASSHRTSEKNIQYF. The CDR3 DNA reads TGTGCCAGCAGCCATCGGACTAGCGAGAAAAACATTCAGTACTTC.

This clonotype was seen a few times. This rearrangement joins TRBV5-1 to TRBJ2-1; 13 nucleotides align to TRBD2. From germline, CDR1 is SGHRS and CDR2 YFSETQ. This CDR3 has 21 residues. V trimming: 4 bases; J trimming: 0 bases; junction bases outside the gene matches: 16. Here the CDR3 DNA reads TGCGCCAGCAGCCCCGGGGGACTAGCGGGAAAAAAATTTAGCTCCTACAATGAGCAGTTCTTC. Protein: CASSPGGLAGKKFSSYNEQFF.

This clonotype was recorded a few times. The rearrangement joins TRBV7-9 to TRBJ1-1; maybe TRBD1 (6 bases). V dropped 5 bases and J dropped 9 bases, with 16 bases sitting between them. Germline V gene lookup returns CDR1 SEHNR and CDR2 FQNEAQ (reference sequence). CDR3 length: 13 residues. CDR3: CASSAPQRGKAFF. DNA for the CDR3: TGTGCCAGCAGCGCTCCGCAGAGGGGGAAAGCTTTCTTT.

The sample holds a few counts of this clonotype. The chain recombines TRBV5-1 with TRBJ2-7, with D tentatively TRBD1 (5 bases). The germline V and J ends were trimmed by 4 bases and 6 bases, with 17 bases remaining between them. The germline V gene has CDR1 SGHRS and CDR2 YFSETQ. CDR3 length: 14 residues. CDR3 sequence reads: CASSLQGGASEQYF. The CDR3 DNA reads TGCGCCAGCAGCCTGCAGGGCGGTGCGTCCGAGCAGTACTTC.

The table lists this clonotype with a few counts. The genes are TRBV19 and TRBJ1-5; D uncertain. CDR1 is LNHDA and CDR2 is SQIVND in the germline V gene (reference sequence). This CDR3 is built from 14 residues. Trimming removed 3 bases at V and 0 bases at J, with 6 bases between. The CDR3: CASSMADSNQPQHF. The CDR3 region has the DNA TGTGCCAGTAGTATGGCCGATAGCAATCAGCCCCAGCATTTT.

This clonotype was seen more than once but under ten times. This chain joins TRBV5-1 and TRBJ1-1; D not certain. The CDR3 is made up of 13 amino acids. Trimming shortened V by 5 bases and J by 3 bases, and 11 bases separated the two germline ends. Looked up from germline, CDR1 is SGHRS and CDR2 is YFSETQ. This CDR3 reads CASRQNGDTEAFF. The CDR3 bases are TGCGCCAGCAGACAGAACGGCGACACTGAAGCTTTCTTT. Filled out from reference TRBV5-1 and TRBJ1-1, the complete variable domain reads KAGVTQTPRYLIKTRGQQVTLSCSPISGHRSVSWYQQTPGQGLQFLFEYFSETQRNKGNFPGRFSGRQFSNSRSEMNVSTLELGDSALYLCASRQNGDTEAFFGQGTRLTVV.

This clonotype was seen a handful of times. The gene calls are TRBV15 and TRBJ1-2; unclear D gene. Between the trimmed V and J ends, which lost 1 base and 2 bases, there was a span of 8 bases. This CDR3 has 14 residues. Germline loops: CDR1 LNHNV, CDR2 YYDKDF (reference sequence). As DNA, the CDR3 is TGTGCCACCAGCAGAGGGACTTTAAACTATGGCTACACCTTC. Amino acids: CATSRGTLNYGYTF.

The chain couples TRBV12-3 or TRBV12-4 to TRBJ2-1; TRBD2 matches at 9 bases. The J segment lost 6 bases and the V segment lost 5 bases, leaving 8 bases of the junction unmatched. The CDR3 consists of 15 residues. This CDR3 is CASSTLAGEGNEQFF. The CDR3 coding sequence is TGTGCCAGCAGTACCTTAGCGGGAGAGGGCAATGAGCAGTTCTTC.

This chain connects TRBV9 to TRBJ1-1; 7 nucleotides align to TRBD1. Per germline, CDR1 SGDLS and CDR2 YYNGEE. The ends lost 4 bases at V and 3 bases at J; junction bases unmatched: 9. CDR3 size: 15 residues. The CDR3 spells CASSTRGTAHTEAFF. CDR3 coding DNA: TGTGCCAGCAGCACCCGAGGGACAGCGCACACTGAAGCTTTCTTT.

The V and J genes are TRBV29-1 and TRBJ2-3, with 8 nucleotides matching TRBD1. The CDR3 is 12 residues long. V trimming: 6 bases; J trimming: 10 bases; junction bases outside the gene matches: 9. CDR1 is SQVTM and CDR2 is ANQGSEA in the germline V gene. The CDR3 region is CSVAIRQGSQYF. The CDR3 DNA reads as TGCAGCGTCGCAATCCGACAGGGGTCGCAGTATTTT.

There are a few counts of this clonotype. The chain links TRBV7-9 to TRBJ2-3; 9 bases are a match to TRBD2. This CDR3 region has 17 residues. Germline trimming cut 1 base from V and 1 base from J; bases unmatched to any gene: 6. Germline-derived CDR1 and CDR2 are SEHNR and FQNEAQ (reference sequence). The CDR3 loop is CASSLGGLARRTDTQYF. As DNA, the CDR3 is TGTGCCAGCAGCTTAGGGGGACTAGCTAGGCGCACAGATACGCAGTATTTT.

The J gene is TRBJ2-7, the V gene TRBV4-2, with a possible D match to TRBD2 (6 bases). Germline V gene data show CDR1 as LGHNA and CDR2 as YNFKEQ. This CDR3 is 14 amino acids long. The germline V and J ends were trimmed by 3 bases and 2 bases, with 11 bases remaining between them. The CDR3 nucleotides read TGTGCCAGCAGCCATTCGGGAGCTACCTACGAGCAGTACTTC. This sequence encodes CASSHSGATYEQYF.

The CDR3 protein is CSAAGPSPYEQYF. CDR3 coding DNA: TGCAGTGCAGCAGGGCCCTCCCCCTACGAGCAGTACTTC. This chain joins TRBV20-1 and TRBJ2-7; maybe TRBD1 (5 bases). Between the trimmed V and J ends, which lost 6 bases and 2 bases, there was a span of 14 bases. The CDR3 has 13 amino acids. Germline V lookup: CDR1 DFQATT, CDR2 SNEGSKA (reference sequence).

This clonotype came up a few times. The V and J genes are TRBV11-2 and TRBJ1-2, with unresolved D. Germline V CDR1 and CDR2: SGHAT, FQNNGV. The CDR3 length is 14 residues. With 5 bases removed from V and 5 bases from J, the gap between germline ends came to 15 bases. This chain's CDR3 is CASSDKGRLYGYTF. The CDR3 nucleotides read TGTGCCAGCAGCGACAAAGGGAGATTATATGGCTACACCTTC.

The rearrangement joins TRBV12-3 or TRBV12-4 to TRBJ1-2, with D unresolved. The V end was cut by 5 bases, the J end by 7 bases, with 11 bases between. This CDR3 region has 12 residues. The CDR3 reads CASSLLEAGYTF. The DNA of the CDR3 is TGTGCCAGCAGTCTACTAGAAGCTGGCTACACCTTC.

The rearrangement uses TRBV20-1 and TRBJ1-1, with D maybe TRBD1 (5 bases). The V and J ends lost 2 bases and 4 bases respectively, with 11 bases between them. The CDR3 consists of 13 residues. In germline, CDR1 is DFQATT, CDR2 SNEGSKA (reference sequence). CDR3 DNA: TGCAGTGCTAGACCAGGGCGGTCCACTGAAGCTTTCTTT. This codes for CSARPGRSTEAFF.